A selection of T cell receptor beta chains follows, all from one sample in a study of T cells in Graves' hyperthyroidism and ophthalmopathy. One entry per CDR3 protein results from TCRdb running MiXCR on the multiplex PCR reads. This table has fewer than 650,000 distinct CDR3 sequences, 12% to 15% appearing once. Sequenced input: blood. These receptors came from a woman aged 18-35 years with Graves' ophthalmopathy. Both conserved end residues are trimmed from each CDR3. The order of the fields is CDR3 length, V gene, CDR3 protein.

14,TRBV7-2,ASSFSGTSLYNEQF
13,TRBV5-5,ASSLDGGTWGELF
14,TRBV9,ASSVGGAVPGETQY
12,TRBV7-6,ASSQGGRNEKLF
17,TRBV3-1,ASSQDLGTSGRACGELF
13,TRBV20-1,SARRGPRAKNIQY
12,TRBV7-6,ASSLAARGNEQY
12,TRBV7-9,ASSFQGDPETQY
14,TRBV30,AWSDPAAGYTDTQY
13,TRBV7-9,ASSLTRDREEKLF
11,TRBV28,AGSFAGNTEAF
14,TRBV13,ASSPSDRVAWTEAF
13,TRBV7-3,ASSPYAGTYNEQF
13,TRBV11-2,ASNREAQGNQPQH
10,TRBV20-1,SASLRRDTQY
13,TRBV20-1,SARLGETSRYEQY
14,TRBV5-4,ASSLGGWGHTDTQY
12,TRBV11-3,ASSLVGVTGELF